This T cell receptor beta chain was sequenced for a study of identical twins. As to this clonotype: Its antigen is still unknown.

Points from the study as a whole: Memory repertoires showed no such pattern, whereas abundant cord blood beta clonotypes carried fewer insertions.

TCRdb fed the 5' RACE reads into MiXCR, producing one record per CDR3 protein. The sample contains about 530,000 distinct CDR3 sequences, approximately 14% of which appear only once. The CDR3 extends over 20 amino acids. CDR1 and CDR2 (germline): SGHRS, YFSETQ. Unmatched junction bases numbered 19, after V lost 4 bases and J lost 0 bases. These data were likewise used in another study, on yellow fever vaccine responses in identical twins.

The sample consisted of CD4+ T cells sorted from blood. The sequence was obtained from a woman aged 18-35 years in good health. V and J are TRBV5-1 and TRBJ2-1; TRBD1 matches at 7 bases. The CDR3 region has the DNA TGCGCCAGCAGCATACTAACAGGGGCTGAAAGCGTTTACTCCTACAATGAGCAGTTCTTC. Translation: CASSILTGAESVYSYNEQFF.